These 28 T cell receptor beta chains share one sample of origin, sequenced in a study of PD-L1 blockade in urothelial cancer. This sample's time point: peripheral blood 6 weeks after treatment start. Assay: immunoSEQ multiplex PCR; the TCRdb copy retains only in-frame clones and omits some. The table lists tens of thousands of clones, approximately 83% of them singletons, with more than 9% in the top ten. Sequencing was performed on PBMCs, taken around atezolizumab (anti-PD-L1) treatment. The source is a man aged 60 to 75 with urothelial cancer.

V gene TRBV19 combines with J gene TRBJ2-7; 8 bases match TRBD1. V shed 5 bases, J shed 0 bases, and the junction held 9 bases outside the gene matches. Per the germline V gene, CDR1 is LNHDA and CDR2 is SQIVND (reference sequence). The CDR3 length is 16 residues. The CDR3 region has the DNA TGTGCCAGTAGTGGGACGCGGACAGGGAACTCCTACGAGCAGTACTTC. Its protein is CASSGTRTGNSYEQYF.

The genes are TRBV5-1 and TRBJ1-1; unclear D gene. The CDR3 runs 15 residues. The V end lost 0 bases, the J end lost 0 bases, and 9 bases lay between the germline ends. The germline V gene encodes CDR1 SGHRS and CDR2 YFSETQ. The CDR3 is CASSLAERLNTEAFF. The CDR3 nucleotides are TGCGCCAGCAGCTTGGCAGAACGATTGAACACTGAAGCTTTCTTT.

V and J are TRBV28 and TRBJ1-2; 12 bases are a match to TRBD1. Germline assignment: CDR1 MDHEN and CDR2 SYDVKM. The junction had 5 bases not matched to a gene; V was cut back by 5 bases and J by 4 bases. CDR3 length: 15 amino acids. The CDR3 DNA reads as TGTGCCAGCAGTGGGACAGGGGGCATTGGCTATGGCTACACCTTC. It translates to CASSGTGGIGYGYTF.

This chain joins TRBV6-4 and TRBJ1-3; 7 positions agree with TRBD1. The CDR3 contains 16 residues. V gave up 0 bases and J gave up 1 base; unmatched junction bases: 3. The germline gives CDR1 MRHNA, CDR2 SNTAGT. The CDR3 nucleotides read TGTGCCAGCAGTGACTCAAACAGGGGTTCTGGAAACACCATATATTTT. Translating gives CASSDSNRGSGNTIYF.

The chain links TRBV11-2 to TRBJ2-4; 11 nucleotides line up with TRBD2. Germline values: CDR1 SGHAT, CDR2 FQNNGV. V trimming: 5 bases; J trimming: 6 bases; junction bases outside the gene matches: 6. CDR3 size: 15 residues. The CDR3 sequence: CASSAGLAGANIQYF. CDR3 nucleotides: TGTGCCAGCAGCGCCGGACTAGCGGGTGCAAACATTCAGTACTTC.

The chain couples TRBV6-6 to TRBJ1-2; possible D gene TRBD1, 6 bases. V was pared by 5 bases and J by 3 bases, with 13 bases between. Germline assignment: CDR1 MNHNY and CDR2 SVGAGI (reference sequence). CDR3 size: 14 residues. This CDR3 reads CASSGAQGHYGYTF. CDR3 bases: TGTGCCAGCAGTGGCGCACAGGGACACTATGGCTACACCTTC.

The V gene is TRBV30, the J gene TRBJ2-3; D unclear. Deletions cut 2 bases from V and 10 bases from J, with 7 bases between. This CDR3 contains 10 residues. Germline values: CDR1 GTSNPN, CDR2 SVGIG (reference sequence). The CDR3 is CAWSQSSQYF. The CDR3 DNA reads as TGTGCCTGGAGTCAGTCCTCGCAGTATTTT.

CDR3 amino acids: CASSSHGQGTDTQYF. The DNA for the CDR3 is TGCGCCAGCAGCTCGCATGGACAGGGAACAGATACGCAGTATTTT. The gene calls are TRBV5-1 and TRBJ2-3, with 8 bases identical to TRBD1. V lost 3 bases to trimming and J lost 3 bases; unmatched junction nucleotides: 6. Germline V CDR1 and CDR2: SGHRS, YFSETQ. The CDR3 is 15 amino acids.

CDR3 in DNA: TGTGCCAGCTCACGGACAGGGTCTAACTATGGCTACACCTTC. Amino acids: CASSRTGSNYGYTF. This chain connects TRBV18 to TRBJ1-2; 8 positions match TRBD1. V was clipped by 4 bases and J by 0 bases; unmatched bases: 1. The germline V gene encodes CDR1 KGHSH and CDR2 LQKENI. This CDR3 is built from 14 residues.

V is TRBV2 and J is TRBJ1-2; D is possibly TRBD1 (5 bases). Trimming cost V 7 bases and J 4 bases, with 10 bases left between them. CDR1 and CDR2 (germline): SNHLY, FYNNEI. This CDR3 is built from 12 residues. Here the CDR3 reads CASTREGYGYTF. The CDR3 region has the DNA TGTGCCAGCACCAGGGAGGGCTATGGCTACACCTTC.

The CDR3 loop is CASSTSGTGDPGAQYF. DNA for the CDR3: TGTGCCAGCAGTACCTCCGGGACAGGTGACCCTGGGGCCCAGTACTTC. The gene calls are TRBV6-6 and TRBJ2-5; 8 bases map to TRBD1. This CDR3 is built from 16 residues. The V segment lost 5 bases and the J segment 9 bases; nucleotides outside the gene matches: 17. Germline lookup yields CDR1 MNHNY and CDR2 SVGAGI (reference sequence).

This chain links TRBV10-1 with TRBJ2-5; D gene ambiguous. The CDR3 spans 13 residues. CDR1 is WNHNN and CDR2 is SYGVQD in the germline V gene (reference sequence). Trimming shortened V by 3 bases and J by 2 bases, and 7 bases separated the two germline ends. CDR3 amino acids: CASSENGQETQYF. CDR3 in DNA: TGCGCCAGCAGTGAAAACGGGCAAGAGACCCAGTACTTC.

J is TRBJ2-5 and V is TRBV4-1; tentatively, D is TRBD2 (6 bases). The CDR3 has 16 residues. Germline-derived CDR1 and CDR2 are MGHRA and YSYEKL. V was pared by 4 bases and J by 1 base, with 16 bases between. CDR3 loop: CASSPLVAGLQETQYF. The CDR3 bases are TGCGCCAGCAGCCCCCTTGTGGCGGGGCTCCAAGAGACCCAGTACTTC.

This chain joins TRBV7-9 and TRBJ2-3; 7 bases line up with TRBD2. CDR1 is SEHNR and CDR2 is FQNEAQ in the germline V gene (reference sequence). The CDR3 sequence is 15 residues long. The junction had 7 bases not matched to a gene; V was cut back by 5 bases and J by 2 bases. CDR3 sequence reads: CASSRWGGITDTQYF. In DNA, the CDR3 is TGTGCCAGCAGCCGTTGGGGGGGAATCACAGATACGCAGTATTTT. Supplemented by reference TRBV7-9 and TRBJ2-3, the full variable domain reads DTGVSQNPRHKITKRGQNVTFRCDPISEHNRLYWYRQTLGQGPEFLTYFQNEAQLEKSRLLSDRFSAERPKGSFSTLEIQRTEQGDSAMYLCASSRWGGITDTQYFGPGTRLTVL.

The chain links TRBV30 to TRBJ2-7; D may be TRBD1 (6 bases). From germline, CDR1 is GTSNPN and CDR2 SVGIG (reference sequence). The CDR3 totals 11 residues. V was trimmed by 7 bases and J by 2 bases, leaving 9 bases between them. The CDR3 DNA follows: TGTGCCTTACAGGGCCCCTACGAGCAGTACTTC. The encoded protein is CALQGPYEQYF.

The rearrangement uses TRBV5-8 and TRBJ1-2, with TRBD1 as a possible D gene (6 bases). Trimming stripped 3 bases from V and 8 bases from J, with 14 bases between. This CDR3 contains 13 residues. CDR1 and CDR2 (germline): SGHTS, YDEGEE. CDR3 region: CASSSQGLGGYTF. CDR3 bases: TGTGCCAGCAGCTCGCAGGGGCTCGGGGGCTACACCTTC.

The chain carries TRBV30 and TRBJ1-4, with 8 positions matching TRBD1. The CDR3 covers 13 residues. V shed 3 bases, J shed 5 bases, and the junction held 2 bases outside the gene matches. Germline-derived CDR1 and CDR2 are GTSNPN and SVGIG (reference sequence). DNA of the CDR3: TGTGCCTGGAGACGACAGGGGAATGAAAAACTGTTTTTT. It translates to CAWRRQGNEKLFF.

The rearrangement joins TRBV7-3 to TRBJ2-1, with D tentatively TRBD1 (5 bases). Trimming removed 2 bases from V and 9 bases from J, with 11 bases in between. The V gene's germline CDR1 is SGHTA and CDR2 FQGTGA. This CDR3 has 13 amino acids. The CDR3 DNA sequence: TGTGCCAGCAGCTTAGCTCGCACAGGTGAGCAGTTCTTC. This sequence encodes CASSLARTGEQFF.

The V and J genes are TRBV18 and TRBJ1-1, with D perhaps matching TRBD1 (5 bases). Trimming removed 4 bases at V and 7 bases at J, with 13 bases between. The CDR3 contains 13 residues. Germline CDR1 KGHSH, CDR2 LQKENI. This CDR3 reads CASSLTVQGEAFF. CDR3 DNA sequence: TGTGCCAGCTCACTCACGGTCCAGGGTGAAGCTTTCTTT.

This clone was observed a handful of times. The chain carries TRBV5-1 and TRBJ1-6, with 7 bases lining up with TRBD1. Germline loops: CDR1 SGHRS, CDR2 YFSETQ. CDR3 length: 22 residues. V lost 3 bases, J lost 0 bases, and 21 bases stayed unmatched. CDR3: CASSSGQAFGDLMSSYNSPLHF. DNA of the CDR3: TGCGCCAGCAGCTCCGGACAGGCTTTCGGCGACCTGATGAGCTCCTATAATTCACCCCTCCACTTT.

The V and J genes are TRBV7-9 and TRBJ2-3; TRBD2 might be the D (6 bases). The CDR3 contains 16 residues. Germline-derived CDR1 and CDR2 are SEHNR and FQNEAQ (reference sequence). The V end lost 5 bases, the J end lost 2 bases, and 17 bases lay between the germline ends. This CDR3 reads CASSPRGSGFTDTQYF. As DNA, the CDR3 is TGTGCCAGCAGCCCTAGGGGTAGCGGCTTCACAGATACGCAGTATTTT.

The rearrangement joins TRBV5-4 to TRBJ2-7, with D perhaps TRBD2 (5 bases). CDR3 length: 15 amino acids. Germline V gene lookup returns CDR1 SGHNT and CDR2 YYREEE (reference sequence). Trimming took 4 bases from V and 3 from J, leaving 17 bases between them. The CDR3 bases are TGTGCCAGCAGCCGAGGGTCAGGAGAGATCTACGAGCAGTACTTC. Its protein product is CASSRGSGEIYEQYF.

The chain links TRBV6-1 to TRBJ2-1; TRBD2 is a possible D gene (6 bases). Germline CDR1 reads MNHNS; CDR2 reads SASEGT. V was shortened by 10 bases and J by 6 bases, with 13 bases between the two germline ends. The CDR3 consists of 12 residues. The CDR3 loop reads CATRTKANEQFF. The CDR3 region has the DNA TGTGCCACCAGGACTAAAGCCAATGAGCAGTTCTTC.

This clone was seen just once. The J gene is TRBJ1-1, the V gene TRBV2; TRBD1 is a possible D gene (5 bases). The V end lost 6 bases, the J end lost 1 base, and 15 bases lay between the germline ends. Per the germline V gene, CDR1 is SNHLY and CDR2 is FYNNEI. CDR3 length: 15 amino acids. As DNA, the CDR3 is TGTGCCAGCAGACAAGAACAGGTGGGGAACACTGAAGCTTTCTTT. Translation: CASRQEQVGNTEAFF.

The J gene is TRBJ2-3, the V gene TRBV27; TRBD2 aligns across 8 bases. V shed 2 bases, J shed 5 bases, and the junction held 3 bases outside the gene matches. The CDR3 covers 14 residues. In germline, CDR1 is MNHEY, CDR2 SMNVEV (reference sequence). CDR3 amino acids: CASSLERGIDTQYF. As DNA, the CDR3 is TGTGCCAGCAGTTTAGAGCGGGGGATAGATACGCAGTATTTT.

The V and J genes are TRBV30 and TRBJ2-7, with D unresolved. CDR1 GTSNPN and CDR2 SVGIG come from the germline V gene (reference sequence). CDR3 length equals 11 residues. Trimming stripped 1 base from V and 12 bases from J, with 13 bases between. The CDR3 DNA follows: TGTGCCTGGAGTGGAGGAGACGCCAGGTACTTC. Translation gives CAWSGGDARYF.

V is TRBV19 and J is TRBJ1-4; D call uncertain. Germline V gives CDR1 LNHDA, CDR2 SQIVND (reference sequence). The CDR3 length is 15 residues. The germline V and J ends were trimmed by 10 bases and 9 bases, with 24 bases remaining between them. The CDR3 loop is CATSPQHNKIQKLFF. The CDR3 bases are TGTGCCACCTCCCCCCAACACAACAAGATCCAAAAACTGTTTTTT.

This clone was seen more than once but under ten times. One junction end disagrees with the germline gene, perhaps due to a read error. The chain couples TRBV20-1 to TRBJ1-1; D uncertain. This CDR3 has 11 residues. Germline V gives CDR1 DFQATT, CDR2 SNEGSKA (reference sequence). The CDR3 here is CRGFVNTEAFF. Here the CDR3 DNA reads TGTAGAGGTTTCGTCAACACTGAAGCTTTCTTT.